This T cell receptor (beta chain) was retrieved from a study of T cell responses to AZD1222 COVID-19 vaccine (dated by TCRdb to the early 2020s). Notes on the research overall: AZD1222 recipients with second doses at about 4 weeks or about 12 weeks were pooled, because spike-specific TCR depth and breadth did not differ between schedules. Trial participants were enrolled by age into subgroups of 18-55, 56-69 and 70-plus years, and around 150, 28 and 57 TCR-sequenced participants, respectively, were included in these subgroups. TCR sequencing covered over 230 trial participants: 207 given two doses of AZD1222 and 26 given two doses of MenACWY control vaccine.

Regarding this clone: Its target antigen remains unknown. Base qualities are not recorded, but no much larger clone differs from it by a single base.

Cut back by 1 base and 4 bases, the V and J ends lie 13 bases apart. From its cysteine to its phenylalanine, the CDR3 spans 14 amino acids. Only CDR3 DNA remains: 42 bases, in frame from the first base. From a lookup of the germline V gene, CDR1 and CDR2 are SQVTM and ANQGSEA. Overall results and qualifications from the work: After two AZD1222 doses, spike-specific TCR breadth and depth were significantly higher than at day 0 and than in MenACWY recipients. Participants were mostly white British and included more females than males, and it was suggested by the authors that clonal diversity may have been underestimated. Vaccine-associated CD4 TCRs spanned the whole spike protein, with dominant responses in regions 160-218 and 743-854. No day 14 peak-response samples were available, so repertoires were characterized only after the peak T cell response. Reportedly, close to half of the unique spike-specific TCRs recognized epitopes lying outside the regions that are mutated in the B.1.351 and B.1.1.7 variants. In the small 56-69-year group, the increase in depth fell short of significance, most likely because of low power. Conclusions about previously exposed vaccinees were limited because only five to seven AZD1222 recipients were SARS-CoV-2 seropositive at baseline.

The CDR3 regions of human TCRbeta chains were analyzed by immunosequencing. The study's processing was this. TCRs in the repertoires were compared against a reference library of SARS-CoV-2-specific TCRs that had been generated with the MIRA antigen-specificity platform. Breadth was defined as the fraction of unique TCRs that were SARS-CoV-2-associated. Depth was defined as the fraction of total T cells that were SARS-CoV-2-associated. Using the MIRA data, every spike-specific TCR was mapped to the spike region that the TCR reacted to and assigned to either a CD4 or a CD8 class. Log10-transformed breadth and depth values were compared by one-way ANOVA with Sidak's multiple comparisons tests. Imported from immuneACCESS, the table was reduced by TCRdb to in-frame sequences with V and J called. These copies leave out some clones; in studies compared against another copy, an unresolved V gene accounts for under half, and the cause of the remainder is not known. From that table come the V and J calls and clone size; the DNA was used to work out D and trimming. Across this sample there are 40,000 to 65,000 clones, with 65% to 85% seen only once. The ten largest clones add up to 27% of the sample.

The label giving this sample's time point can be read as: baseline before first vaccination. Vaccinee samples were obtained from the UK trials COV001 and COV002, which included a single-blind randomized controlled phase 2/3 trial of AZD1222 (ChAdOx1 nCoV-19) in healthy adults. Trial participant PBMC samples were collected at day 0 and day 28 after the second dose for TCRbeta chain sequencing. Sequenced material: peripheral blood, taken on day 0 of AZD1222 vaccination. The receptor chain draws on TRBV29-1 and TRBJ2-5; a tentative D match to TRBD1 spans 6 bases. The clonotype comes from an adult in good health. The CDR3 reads CSVEGYRAGETQYF. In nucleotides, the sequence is TGCAGCGTTGAAGGGTACAGGGCGGGAGAGACCCAGTACTTC.